The 22 T cell receptor beta chains reported below all come from one sample, sequenced in a study of cytomegalovirus exposure and HLA in healthy donors. With 60 Vbeta and 13 Jbeta primers, the PCR was carried out. TCRdb keeps only in-frame clones here, not all; method: immunoSEQ multiplex PCR. This table holds 150,000 to 200,000 clones, around 73% found once. Sequenced material: PBMCs. These TCRs come from a male donor in good health and CMV-seronegative.

The V call is TRBV11-2, the J call TRBJ2-3, with D possibly TRBD2 on 5 matching bases. Germline V gene lookup returns CDR1 SGHAT and CDR2 FQNNGV. Trimming shortened V by 5 bases and J by 2 bases, and 14 bases separated the two germline ends. The CDR3 loop spans 15 amino acids. The CDR3 nucleotides are TGTGCCAGCAGCCTCCAAGGTAGCGTCACAGATACGCAGTATTTT. Translating gives CASSLQGSVTDTQYF.

J is TRBJ2-1 and V is TRBV29-1; no clear D. This CDR3 spans 10 amino acids. The germline CDR1 and CDR2 sequences are SQVTM and ANQGSEA. V was shortened by 7 bases and J by 6 bases, with 7 bases between the two germline ends. CDR3: CSGRLNEQFF. As DNA, the CDR3 is TGCAGCGGCAGACTCAATGAGCAGTTCTTC.

This clone was detected a few times. The rearrangement uses TRBV4-1 and TRBJ1-3; no reliable D call. The CDR3 runs 18 residues. Looked up from germline, CDR1 is MGHRA and CDR2 is YSYEKL. With 0 bases removed from V and 0 bases from J, the gap between germline ends came to 15 bases. The CDR3 DNA sequence: TGCGCCAGCAGCCAAGATCCTAGCGACTCGAGCTCTGGAAACACCATATATTTT. This codes for CASSQDPSDSSSGNTIYF.

This clone has only one observation. The J gene is TRBJ1-2, the V gene TRBV7-9, with 10 bases fitting TRBD1. The CDR3 is made up of 15 amino acids. J lost 5 bases, V lost 3 bases, and 6 bases had no gene match. CDR1 SEHNR and CDR2 FQNEAQ come from the germline V gene (reference sequence). The CDR3 nucleotides read TGTGCCAGCAGCTTGTCCGGGACAGGGGTTTATGGCTACACCTTC. Translation: CASSLSGTGVYGYTF.

In its sample, this clone was seen once. The rearrangement uses TRBV7-2 and TRBJ1-2; no clear D. Germline CDR1 SGHTA, CDR2 FQGNSA. The CDR3 totals 16 residues. V was cut by 6 bases and J by 4 bases, with 21 bases left in between. For the CDR3, the DNA is TGTGCCAGCAGATCCCCTTTTGGCAGGCGGGCCTATGGCTACACCTTC. This translates into CASRSPFGRRAYGYTF.

V gene TRBV5-4 combines with J gene TRBJ1-2; 9 positions match TRBD1. V lost 6 bases, J lost 7 bases, and 10 bases stayed unmatched. The germline V gene encodes CDR1 SGHNT and CDR2 YYREEE (reference sequence). The CDR3 extends over 14 amino acids. CDR3 sequence reads: CASTGTGRRSGYTF. CDR3 DNA sequence: TGTGCCAGCACCGGGACAGGGCGTCGGTCTGGCTACACCTTC.

The V and J genes are TRBV29-1 and TRBJ1-3; a possible D gene is TRBD1 (6 bases). The CDR3 totals 16 residues. Germline CDR1 is SQVTM and CDR2 is ANQGSEA. The ends were cut back, 6 bases at V and 0 bases at J, with 18 bases in the middle. Here the CDR3 reads CSVRQDWRNSGNTIYF. DNA of the CDR3: TGCAGCGTCCGACAGGACTGGAGGAACTCTGGAAACACCATATATTTT.

J is TRBJ2-1 and V is TRBV6-4; D gene ambiguous. The V and J ends lost 3 bases and 7 bases respectively, with 10 bases between them. CDR1 MRHNA and CDR2 SNTAGT come from the germline V gene. The CDR3 sequence is 13 residues long. The CDR3 DNA reads TGTGCCAGCAGTGAAGGTGACTTTAATGAGCAGTTCTTC. As protein: CASSEGDFNEQFF.

The chain has TRBV5-4 and TRBJ1-6; D may be TRBD1 (5 bases). CDR3 length: 13 amino acids. Germline CDR1 and CDR2: SGHNT and YYREEE (reference sequence). Trimming left V 6 bases short and J 6 bases short, with 10 bases between. The chain's CDR3 is CASNEGLNSPLHF. CDR3 nucleotides: TGTGCCAGCAACGAGGGACTTAATTCACCCCTCCACTTT.

The chain recombines TRBV4-2 with TRBJ2-5, with D possibly being TRBD2 (7 bases). Trimming left V 4 bases short and J 2 bases short, with 23 bases between. CDR3 size: 18 residues. CDR1 is LGHNA and CDR2 is YNFKEQ in the germline V gene. The CDR3 is CASSPGGGGESAQETQYF. DNA of the CDR3: TGTGCCAGCAGCCCCGGTGGCGGGGGCGAATCGGCACAAGAGACCCAGTACTTC.

This clone occurred once. The chain joins TRBV2 to TRBJ2-7, with TRBD2 identical over 8 bases. Per the germline V gene, CDR1 is SNHLY and CDR2 is FYNNEI. This CDR3 is built from 13 residues. V shed 11 bases, J shed 5 bases, and the junction held 11 bases outside the gene matches. The CDR3 loop reads CAAQSGSGDEQYF. For the CDR3, the DNA is TGTGCCGCGCAGAGCGGGAGCGGCGACGAGCAGTACTTC.

The chain uses TRBV5-1 and TRBJ1-4; the match to TRBD1 covers 9 bases. Trimming at V came to 4 bases and at J to 0 bases, leaving 7 bases not matched to a gene. Germline V gene data show CDR1 as SGHRS and CDR2 as YFSETQ. The CDR3 loop spans 17 amino acids. CDR3: CASSETGGPATNEKLFF. The CDR3 coding sequence is TGCGCCAGCAGCGAAACAGGGGGCCCCGCAACTAATGAAAAACTGTTTTTT.

The gene calls are TRBV30 and TRBJ2-1; 14 nucleotides align to TRBD2. Trimming at V came to 0 bases and at J to 2 bases, leaving 15 bases not matched to a gene. The CDR3 has 21 amino acids. Germline V gene lookup returns CDR1 GTSNPN and CDR2 SVGIG (reference sequence). CDR3 sequence (DNA): TGTGCCTGGAGTGTCTCCTGGGGGACTAGCGGGAGTAAGCGAGCCTACAATGAGCAGTTCTTC. It encodes CAWSVSWGTSGSKRAYNEQFF.

Turning to this clone: An end of the junction does not agree with germline; a read error may underlie this. In the same sample, other DNA sequences code for this CDR3. This chain uses TRBV19 with TRBJ1-1, with D possibly matching TRBD1 (5 bases). Germline CDR1 and CDR2: LNHDA and SQIVND (reference sequence). CDR3 size: 12 residues. CDR3 nucleotides: TGTGCCACCGACGGACATAACACTGAGGCTTTCTTT. It yields the protein CATDGHNTEAFF.

This clone was counted between two and nine times. The CDR3 sequence is CASSFFLSGANVLTF. The CDR3 DNA sequence: TGTGCCAGCAGCTTTTTCCTTTCTGGGGCCAACGTCCTGACTTTC. The V and J genes are TRBV7-9 and TRBJ2-6, with D unresolved. CDR3 size: 15 residues. Trimming shortened V by 3 bases and J by 1 base, and 7 bases separated the two germline ends. Germline V gene data show CDR1 as SEHNR and CDR2 as FQNEAQ (reference sequence).

The V and J genes are TRBV7-2 and TRBJ2-3; a possible D gene is TRBD2 (6 bases). V was pared by 6 bases and J by 5 bases, with 12 bases between. CDR1 is SGHTA and CDR2 is FQGNSA in the germline V gene. The CDR3 runs 13 residues. For the CDR3, the DNA is TGTGCCAGCAGATCGGGGGTGGGAGATACGCAGTATTTT. It encodes CASRSGVGDTQYF.

V usage is TRBV9 and J usage is TRBJ2-1; TRBD2 aligns across 7 bases. CDR1 SGDLS and CDR2 YYNGEE come from the germline V gene. V lost 1 base, J lost 5 bases, and 9 bases stayed unmatched. CDR3 length: 16 residues. CDR3 region: CASSVRREGKNNEQFF. The CDR3 bases are TGTGCCAGCAGCGTACGGAGGGAGGGCAAGAACAATGAGCAGTTCTTC.

The chain combines TRBV18 with TRBJ1-1, with D possibly TRBD1 on 6 matching bases. The CDR3 consists of 18 residues. The V gene's germline CDR1 is KGHSH and CDR2 LQKENI. The germline V and J ends were trimmed by 4 bases and 0 bases, with 21 bases remaining between them. CDR3 nucleotides: TGTGCCAGCTCACTTGCCGGGAGGGGGGGGATCATGAACACTGAAGCTTTCTTT. Its protein is CASSLAGRGGIMNTEAFF.

V usage is TRBV13 and J usage is TRBJ1-2; D is uncertain. V was trimmed by 2 bases and J by 3 bases, leaving 4 bases between them. The CDR3 sequence is 12 residues long. CDR1 and CDR2 (germline): PRHDT, FYEKMQ (reference sequence). The CDR3 region is CASSLTDYGYTF. DNA of the CDR3: TGTGCCAGCAGCTTAACAGACTATGGCTACACCTTC. The full variable domain, with the rest looked up from reference TRBV13 and TRBJ1-2, is AAGVIQSPRHLIKEKRETATLKCYPIPRHDTVYWYQQGPGQDPQFLISFYEKMQSDKGSIPDRFSAQQFSDYHSELNMSSLELGDSALYFCASSLTDYGYTFGSGTRLTVV.

The V and J genes are TRBV6-6 and TRBJ1-1; 8 bases fit TRBD1. Germline V gene data show CDR1 as MNHNY and CDR2 as SVGAGI (reference sequence). CDR3 length: 15 amino acids. V gave up 5 bases and J gave up 1 base; unmatched junction bases: 6. The CDR3 coding sequence is TGTGCCAGCAGTGCCGACAGGGGTGCGAACACTGAAGCTTTCTTT. The encoded protein is CASSADRGANTEAFF.

The J gene is TRBJ1-2, the V gene TRBV27; D perhaps matches TRBD1 (6 bases). This CDR3 region has 13 residues. The V end lost 3 bases, the J end lost 8 bases, and 13 bases lay between the germline ends. Germline values: CDR1 MNHEY, CDR2 SMNVEV (reference sequence). As DNA, the CDR3 is TGTGCCAGCAGTTTGTCAGGGGTTGGAGGCTACACCTTC. The encoded protein is CASSLSGVGGYTF.

The chain links TRBV5-1 to TRBJ2-3; the match to TRBD2 covers 10 bases. Unmatched junction bases numbered 1, after V lost 3 bases and J lost 0 bases. The CDR3 loop spans 15 amino acids. The V gene's germline CDR1 is SGHRS and CDR2 YFSETQ. This CDR3 reads CASSSTSGSTDTQYF. DNA for the CDR3: TGCGCCAGCAGCTCGACTAGCGGGAGCACAGATACGCAGTATTTT.